The TCR beta chain under discussion was sequenced for a study of brain T cells in children with intractable seizures. The table came from immunoSEQ multiplex PCR; TCRdb's copy has only in-frame clones and leaves some out. The data contain some 62,000 clones, 95% to 97% of them singletons. The CDR3 sequence is 16 residues long. Germline V gene lookup returns CDR1 SGHKS and CDR2 YYEKEE (reference sequence). Deletions cut 6 bases from V and 6 bases from J, with 21 bases between. This TCR came from a boy younger than two with focal cortical dysplasia and intractable seizures. V and J are TRBV5-5 and TRBJ1-4; unclear D gene. The starting material was peripheral blood, obtained at surgery. The CDR3 sequence: CASTLTSGVLDEKLFF. The CDR3 DNA sequence: TGTGCCAGCACCCTCACGTCCGGGGTTTTGGATGAAAAACTGTTTTTT.